This is a list of T cell receptor beta chains from one sample in a study of shared clonotypes between healthy human individuals. Using immunoSEQ multiplex PCR, the repertoire was profiled, and TCRdb retains in-frame clones only, with some absent. The table includes millions of clones, over 85% detected once. The source material was naive CD8+ T cells sorted from blood. The source of these receptors is a man aged 18 to 30 in good health. Both conserved end residues are part of each CDR3. Each record gives: D gene, J gene, V gene, clone size, CDR3 protein, CDR3 DNA. The D gene is left open where the match is weak. Part of the rows lack a size; the others show once, few, many or a class for expanded clones.

>-|TRBJ1-1|TRBV7-6|-
CASSFEDGTEAFF
TGTGCCAGCAGCTTCGAGGATGGCACTGAAGCTTTCTTT
>-|TRBJ2-2|TRBV28|-
CASTPWVEGAGELFF
TGTGCCAGCACCCCGTGGGTAGAAGGTGCCGGGGAGCTGTTTTTT
>-|TRBJ2-7|TRBV10-3|once
CALKTRANEQYF
TGTGCCCTTAAGACTAGGGCCAACGAGCAGTACTTC
>-|TRBJ2-1|TRBV28|-
CASSPDVIYNEQFF
TGTGCCAGCAGCCCGGACGTTATTTACAATGAGCAGTTCTTC
>TRBD2|TRBJ2-1|TRBV28|-
CASSQLAGGENEQFF
TGTGCCAGCAGTCAGCTAGCGGGGGGGGAGAATGAGCAGTTCTTC
>TRBD2|TRBJ2-2|TRBV5-4|-
CASSTGTSGGNTGELFF
TGTGCCAGCAGCACCGGGACTAGCGGGGGAAACACCGGGGAGCTGTTTTTT
>TRBD1|TRBJ2-7|TRBV4-3|-
CASSQAGTGGYYEQYF
TGCGCCAGCAGCCAAGCCGGGACAGGGGGTTATTACGAGCAGTACTTC
>-|TRBJ1-2|TRBV2|once
CASSGGGDIPNYGYTF
TGTGCCAGCAGTGGAGGCGGGGACATCCCTAACTATGGCTACACCTTC
>TRBD1|TRBJ2-7|TRBV7-3|-
CASSPAGTGDNEQYF
TGTGCCAGCAGTCCGGCCGGGACAGGGGATAACGAGCAGTACTTC
>-|TRBJ2-7|TRBV7-9|once
CASSLEVGTVPYEQYF
TGTGCCAGCAGCTTAGAGGTGGGGACCGTCCCCTACGAGCAGTACTTC
>TRBD1|TRBJ1-6|TRBV11-2|-
CASSPSTGGYSPLHF
TGTGCCAGCAGCCCCTCGACAGGGGGATATTCACCCCTCCACTTT
>-|TRBJ2-2|TRBV19|-
CASTPTPLAGELFF
TGTGCCAGTACCCCCACGCCCCTAGCCGGGGAGCTGTTTTTT
>-|TRBJ2-3|TRBV2|-
CASKGLPMADTQYF
TGTGCCAGCAAAGGGCTCCCGATGGCAGATACGCAGTATTTT
>-|TRBJ2-1|TRBV11-2|-
CASSLGLDSYNEQFF
TGTGCCAGCAGCTTAGGACTAGACTCCTACAATGAGCAGTTCTTC
>-|TRBJ1-5|TRBV30|-
CAWSVEQGNQPQHF
TGTGCCTGGAGTGTAGAACAGGGCAATCAGCCCCAGCATTTT
>TRBD2|TRBJ2-1|TRBV28|-
CASSSLWTSGDYNEQFF
TGTGCCAGCAGTTCCCTATGGACTAGCGGGGATTACAATGAGCAGTTCTTC
>TRBD1|TRBJ2-2|TRBV7-6|-
CASSAAGGRTGELFF
TGTGCCAGCAGCGCCGCAGGGGGCCGAACCGGGGAGCTGTTTTTT
>TRBD1|TRBJ2-1|TRBV6-5|-
CASRYRDSYNEQFF
TGTGCCAGCAGGTACCGGGACAGTTACAATGAGCAGTTCTTC
>-|TRBJ2-2|TRBV2|-
CASIRGPSTGELFF
TGTGCCAGCATTAGGGGACCGAGCACCGGGGAGCTGTTTTTT
>TRBD1|TRBJ2-3|TRBV10-1|-
CATSGKGQSSTDTQYF
TGCGCCACCTCGGGGAAGGGACAGTCTAGCACAGATACGCAGTATTTT
>-|TRBJ2-7|TRBV19|-
CASSIQHLDAYEQYF
TGTGCCAGTAGTATTCAGCACTTGGACGCCTACGAGCAGTACTTC
>-|TRBJ2-1|TRBV6-5|-
CASSYSDGSQNEQFF
TGTGCCAGCAGTTACTCGGACGGATCGCAAAATGAGCAGTTCTTC
>TRBD1|TRBJ1-1|TRBV7-2|-
CASSRLDRGLGSTEAFF
TGTGCCAGCAGCCGACTGGACAGGGGGCTAGGGAGCACTGAAGCTTTCTTT
>TRBD1|TRBJ1-2|TRBV10-2|once
CASTTGTGGRDGYTF
TGCGCCAGCACTACCGGGACAGGGGGTAGAGATGGCTACACCTTC
>TRBD2|TRBJ2-7|TRBV15|-
CATSSSVSGAYEQYF
TGTGCCACCAGCAGTTCTGTTAGCGGGGCCTACGAGCAGTACTTC
>-|TRBJ1-5|TRBV15|-
CATTTDSNQPQHF
TGTGCCACCACAACCGACAGTAATCAGCCCCAGCATTTT
>-|TRBJ2-1|TRBV5-8|once
CASSLAIIDFSYNEQFF
TGTGCCAGCAGCTTGGCTATTATCGACTTCTCCTACAATGAGCAGTTCTTC
>-|TRBJ1-1|TRBV4-3|-
CASSGSIGGAQGAFF
TGCGCCAGCAGCGGGTCTATCGGGGGGGCGCAAGGTGCTTTCTTT
>-|TRBJ2-7|TRBV29-1|-
CSVDRGGEQYF
TGCAGCGTTGACAGGGGCGGGGAGCAGTACTTC
>-|TRBJ2-3|TRBV28|-
CASSYLIADTQYF
TGTGCCAGCAGCTACCTCATCGCAGATACGCAGTATTTT
>TRBD1|TRBJ1-2|TRBV15|-
CATSESGTGGAGYGYTF
TGTGCCACCAGCGAATCCGGGACAGGGGGCGCCGGCTATGGCTACACCTTC
>-|TRBJ2-7|TRBV11-2|-
CASSQGLATSYEQYF
TGTGCCAGCAGCCAAGGCCTAGCGACCTCCTACGAGCAGTACTTC
>-|TRBJ2-2|TRBV18|-
CASSPGSNTGELFF
TGTGCCAGCTCACCTGGGTCGAACACCGGGGAGCTGTTTTTT